This T cell receptor beta chain is from a study of response to subunit inactivated influenza vaccine. As for this clonotype: Its antigen is unidentified.

Findings and limits, study-wide: T cells newly recruited by each seasonal influenza vaccination are few, the authors suggested.

In TCRdb, the RT-PCR reads were re-called with MiXCR into one record per CDR3 protein. The data hold over 400,000 distinct CDR3 sequences, with 11% observed a single time. CDR1 and CDR2 from the germline V gene are DFQATT and SNEGSKA (reference sequence). This CDR3 has 15 residues. Trimming removed 3 bases from V and 4 bases from J; junction bases left unmatched: 9. The clonotype comes from a man aged 45-65 years who received an inactivated influenza vaccine. The V gene is TRBV20-1, the J gene TRBJ2-3, with 8 bases aligning to TRBD2. This specimen was PBMCs from blood, taken about 40 days after vaccination. The DNA of the CDR3 is TGCAGTGCTAGGACTCAAGCGGGAGCGCCAGATACGCAGTATTTT. It yields the protein CSARTQAGAPDTQYF.